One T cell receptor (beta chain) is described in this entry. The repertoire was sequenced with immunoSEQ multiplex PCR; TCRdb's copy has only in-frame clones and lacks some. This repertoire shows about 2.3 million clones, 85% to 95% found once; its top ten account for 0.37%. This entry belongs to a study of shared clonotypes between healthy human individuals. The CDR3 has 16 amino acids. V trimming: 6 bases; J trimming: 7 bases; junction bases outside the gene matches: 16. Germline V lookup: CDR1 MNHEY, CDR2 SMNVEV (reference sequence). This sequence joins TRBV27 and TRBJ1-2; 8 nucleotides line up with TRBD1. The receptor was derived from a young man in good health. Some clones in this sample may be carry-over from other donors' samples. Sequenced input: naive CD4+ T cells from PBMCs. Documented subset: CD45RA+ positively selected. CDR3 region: CASRPTGQAFGGGYTF. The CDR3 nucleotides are TGTGCCAGCAGGCCGACGGGACAGGCCTTCGGTGGTGGCTACACCTTC.